Each of the 7 T cell receptor beta chains below was sequenced from the same sample in a study of blood T cell repertoires in COVID-19. The protocol was immunoSEQ multiplex PCR, while the TCRdb copy is restricted to in-frame clones and leaves out a portion. This table holds 150,000 to 200,000 clones, around 80% found once. The material sequenced was peripheral blood. The source of these receptors is a man between 65 and 79 years old with active or convalescent COVID-19.

The V call is TRBV5-1, the J call TRBJ1-2; D is unresolved. This CDR3 region has 14 residues. Germline values: CDR1 SGHRS, CDR2 YFSETQ. V lost 0 bases and J lost 4, with 10 bases in between. The CDR3: CASSLAVSGYGYTF. As DNA, the CDR3 is TGCGCCAGCAGCTTGGCCGTGAGTGGCTATGGCTACACCTTC.

The gene calls are TRBV18 and TRBJ2-1; D remains unclear. Deletions cut 2 bases from V and 8 bases from J, with 10 bases between. Germline V lookup: CDR1 KGHSH, CDR2 LQKENI. There are 13 residues in the CDR3. CDR3 protein: CASSPKSIDEQFF. CDR3 bases: TGTGCCAGCTCACCAAAATCTATCGATGAGCAGTTCTTC.

This clone was found once. The chain combines TRBV30 with TRBJ1-2; TRBD1 matches at 8 bases. The CDR3 is 14 residues long. Germline V gene data show CDR1 as GTSNPN and CDR2 as SVGIG (reference sequence). V shed 2 bases, J shed 7 bases, and the junction held 9 bases outside the gene matches. CDR3 DNA sequence: TGTGCCTGGAGTCATACAGGGGGTAGTTCTGGCTACACCTTC. Amino acids: CAWSHTGGSSGYTF.

The rearrangement uses TRBV5-4 and TRBJ2-1; 9 bases are shared with TRBD2. The V segment lost 4 bases and the J segment 7 bases; nucleotides outside the gene matches: 12. Germline V gives CDR1 SGHNT, CDR2 YYREEE (reference sequence). The CDR3 has 16 amino acids. CDR3 DNA: TGTGCCAGCAGCCCGGCTGGCGGGAGGGCCGGGAATGAGCAGTTCTTC. Amino acids: CASSPAGGRAGNEQFF. Full variable domain (rest looked up from reference TRBV5-4 and TRBJ2-1): ETGVTQSPTHLIKTRGQQVTLRCSSQSGHNTVSWYQQALGQGPQFIFQYYREEENGRGNFPPRFSGLQFPNYSSELNVNALELDDSALYLCASSPAGGRAGNEQFFGPGTRLTVL.

J is TRBJ2-1 and V is TRBV7-3, with D maybe TRBD2 (5 bases). Germline V lookup: CDR1 SGHTA, CDR2 FQGTGA. CDR3 length equals 14 residues. The ends were cut back, 3 bases at V and 10 bases at J, with 16 bases in the middle. The CDR3 protein is CASSLDPSGEEQFF. The DNA for the CDR3 is TGTGCCAGCAGCTTGGATCCGAGCGGAGAAGAGCAGTTCTTC.

Written as DNA, the CDR3 is TGTGCCAGCAGCGAAAAGGGCAGGGAGGTAGAGACCCAGTACTTC. It specifies CASSEKGREVETQYF. The chain uses TRBV21-1 and TRBJ2-5; the table calls TRBD2, which could not be checked here. TRBV21-1 is deemed a pseudogene. The CDR3 spans 15 residues.

The V gene is TRBV4-3, the J gene TRBJ1-2, with TRBD1 matching over 8 bases. In germline, CDR1 is LGHNA, CDR2 YSLEER. There are 14 residues in the CDR3. V lost 1 base to trimming and J lost 5 bases; unmatched junction nucleotides: 3. The CDR3 nucleotides read TGCGCCAGCAGCCAAGTTCAGGGGGCTTATGGCTACACCTTC. This translates into CASSQVQGAYGYTF.